Below are 21 T cell receptor beta chains sequenced from a single sample in a study of cytomegalovirus exposure and HLA in healthy donors. 13 Jbeta primers and 60 Vbeta primers were used for the PCR. The protocol was immunoSEQ multiplex PCR, while the TCRdb copy is restricted to in-frame clones and leaves out a portion. The profile covers 120,000 to 150,000 clones, with around 79% appearing a single time and approximately 6.3% taken by the ten largest. What was sequenced was PBMCs. The receptor source for this set is a woman aged 40 to 50 in good health and CMV-seropositive.

This clone was recorded a few times. The V call is TRBV13, the J call TRBJ2-7; D is unclear. V was shortened by 1 base and J by 3 bases, with 10 bases between the two germline ends. This CDR3 contains 14 residues. Per the germline V gene, CDR1 is PRHDT and CDR2 is FYEKMQ (reference sequence). CDR3 coding DNA: TGTGCCAGCAGCTTAGCCGACAAATACTACGAGCAGTACTTC. Its translation is CASSLADKYYEQYF. Together with reference TRBV13 and TRBJ2-7, the CDR3 gives the full variable domain: AAGVIQSPRHLIKEKRETATLKCYPIPRHDTVYWYQQGPGQDPQFLISFYEKMQSDKGSIPDRFSAQQFSDYHSELNMSSLELGDSALYFCASSLADKYYEQYFGPGTRLTVT.

This chain links TRBV7-2 with TRBJ1-4; D might be TRBD1 (5 bases). CDR3 length equals 14 residues. In germline, CDR1 is SGHTA, CDR2 FQGNSA. V lost 8 bases and J lost 7, with 17 bases in between. This chain's CDR3 is CASRMGGVGEKLFF. CDR3 nucleotide sequence: TGTGCCAGCCGGATGGGGGGGGTCGGTGAAAAACTGTTTTTT. Full variable domain (remainder filled in from reference TRBV7-2 and TRBJ1-4): GAGVSQSPSNKVTEKGKDVELRCDPISGHTALYWYRQSLGQGLEFLIYFQGNSAPDKSGLPSDRFSAERTGGSVSTLTIQRTQQEDSAVYLCASRMGGVGEKLFFGSGTQLSVL.

The chain carries TRBV6-5 and TRBJ1-2; D gene ambiguous. CDR1 is MNHEY and CDR2 is SVGAGI in the germline V gene. Deletions cut 7 bases from V and 7 bases from J, with 10 bases between. The CDR3 sequence is 11 residues long. The CDR3 protein is CASKRAGGYTF. The CDR3 DNA follows: TGTGCCAGCAAAAGAGCGGGTGGCTACACCTTC.

This clone appeared a few times. This chain connects TRBV28 to TRBJ2-7, with 7 positions matching TRBD2. CDR1 MDHEN and CDR2 SYDVKM come from the germline V gene. The trim removed 5 bases at V and 4 bases at J, leaving 11 bases unmatched. This CDR3 is built from 15 residues. CDR3 in amino acids: CASSPLSRGLYEQYF. The DNA of the CDR3 is TGTGCCAGCAGTCCCCTCTCGCGGGGGTTATACGAGCAGTACTTC.

The genes are TRBV27 and TRBJ2-2, with 9 positions matching TRBD1. Germline V gene lookup returns CDR1 MNHEY and CDR2 SMNVEV (reference sequence). Unmatched junction bases numbered 16, after V lost 3 bases and J lost 8 bases. The CDR3 extends over 18 amino acids. DNA of the CDR3: TGTGCCAGCAGTTTGGGTCAACTCGCCGGACAGGGGTCTGGGGAGCTGTTTTTT. This translates into CASSLGQLAGQGSGELFF.

The V gene is TRBV19, the J gene TRBJ1-2; 12 nucleotides agree with TRBD1. Germline CDR1 is LNHDA and CDR2 is SQIVND (reference sequence). This CDR3 is built from 15 residues. Unmatched junction bases numbered 10, after V lost 7 bases and J lost 7 bases. The CDR3 DNA follows: TGTGCCAGTAACGGCTTGGGACAGGGGGCGTCTGGCTACACCTTC. Protein: CASNGLGQGASGYTF.

The chain combines TRBV2 with TRBJ2-7; 13 nucleotides line up with TRBD2. Germline V gives CDR1 SNHLY, CDR2 FYNNEI. The CDR3 totals 18 residues. The ends lost 0 bases at V and 0 bases at J; junction bases unmatched: 5. The CDR3 reads CASSEAGTSGALSYEQYF. In DNA form, the CDR3 reads TGTGCCAGCAGTGAAGCGGGGACTAGCGGGGCTCTCTCCTACGAGCAGTACTTC.

This chain connects TRBV19 to TRBJ1-1; D not certain. The CDR3 spans 15 residues. Germline loops: CDR1 LNHDA, CDR2 SQIVND (reference sequence). V lost 3 bases to trimming and J lost 0 bases, with 11 bases between them. The CDR3 DNA reads as TGTGCCAGTAGTATTATGGGCCCACTGAACACTGAAGCTTTCTTT. Residues: CASSIMGPLNTEAFF.

DNA for the CDR3: TGTGCCAGCAGTGCATACTTCACTAGCGGGGGATATCTTCGTGAGCAGTTCTTC. Its translation: CASSAYFTSGGYLREQFF. V and J are TRBV6-1 and TRBJ2-1; 11 bases line up with TRBD2. V lost 4 bases, J lost 9 bases, and 17 bases stayed unmatched. In germline, CDR1 is MNHNS, CDR2 SASEGT. The CDR3 length is 18 residues.

V and J are TRBV10-1 and TRBJ1-5, with 8 bases matching TRBD1. J gave up 4 bases and V 6 bases, and 2 bases lay outside the gene matches. Germline values: CDR1 WNHNN, CDR2 SYGVQD (reference sequence). The CDR3 has 13 amino acids. CDR3 sequence: CASRTGDNQPQHF. In DNA, the CDR3 is TGCGCCAGCAGGACAGGGGATAATCAGCCCCAGCATTTT.

The V and J genes are TRBV2 and TRBJ2-1, with D maybe TRBD2 (6 bases). The CDR3 is made up of 13 amino acids. The V end was cut by 6 bases, the J end by 9 bases, with 15 bases between. Germline V lookup: CDR1 SNHLY, CDR2 FYNNEI. CDR3 sequence: CASSARLVGEQFF. The CDR3 DNA reads as TGTGCCAGCAGCGCCCGACTAGTAGGTGAGCAGTTCTTC.

This clone was detected a few times. The chain joins TRBV6-1 to TRBJ1-1; D might be TRBD1 (5 bases). V gave up 5 bases and J gave up 1 base, with 8 bases separating them. This CDR3 comprises 13 residues. CDR1 is MNHNS, CDR2 SASEGT, per germline. The CDR3 loop is CASSHQGNTEAFF. The CDR3 nucleotides are TGTGCCAGCAGTCACCAGGGGAACACTGAAGCTTTCTTT.

This clone was recorded a few times. V usage is TRBV5-4 and J usage is TRBJ2-5; D perhaps matches TRBD2 (6 bases). The germline V gene has CDR1 SGHNT and CDR2 YYREEE (reference sequence). The CDR3 sequence is 16 residues long. The V end lost 4 bases, the J end lost 3 bases, and 19 bases lay between the germline ends. CDR3 loop: CASSRLSGEFKETQYF. The CDR3 nucleotides read TGTGCCAGCAGCCGTTTATCGGGGGAATTTAAAGAGACCCAGTACTTC.

This clone was seen a handful of times. This chain links TRBV9 with TRBJ1-1, with no clear D. The germline CDR1 and CDR2 sequences are SGDLS and YYNGEE. V shed 0 bases and J shed 0 bases, with 9 bases lying between them. CDR3 size: 15 residues. The CDR3 DNA follows: TGTGCCAGCAGCGTAGCTTCAGGTATGAACACTGAAGCTTTCTTT. Translating gives CASSVASGMNTEAFF.

Notes on this clone: The junction does not match germline at one end; this may be a read error. The chain has TRBV7-9 and TRBJ2-5; D might be TRBD2 (6 bases). The DNA matches TRBJ2-7 better at its end, which makes the J call doubtful. Germline V lookup: CDR1 SEHNR, CDR2 FQNEAQ (reference sequence). The CDR3 has 16 residues. CDR3 loop: CASSRAVGEVSHEQYF. As DNA, the CDR3 is TGTGCCAGCAGCCGGGCGGTCGGGGAGGTCTCCCACGAGCAGTACTTC.

The chain has TRBV28 and TRBJ2-7; unclear D gene. Germline assignment: CDR1 MDHEN and CDR2 SYDVKM. This CDR3 is built from 15 residues. V was shortened by 2 bases and J by 1 base, with 12 bases between the two germline ends. Here the CDR3 DNA reads TGTGCCAGCAGTTTAAGTAGCCTAGGTTCCTACGAGCAGTACTTC. Translation: CASSLSSLGSYEQYF. The variable domain in full, completed from reference TRBV28 and TRBJ2-7, reads DVKVTQSSRYLVKRTGEKVFLECVQDMDHENMFWYRQDPGLGLRLIYFSYDVKMKEKGDIPEGYSVSREKKERFSLILESASTNQTSMYLCASSLSSLGSYEQYFGPGTRLTVT.

V and J are TRBV4-1 and TRBJ1-4, with D unclear. The V end was cut by 0 bases, the J end by 4 bases, with 12 bases between. Germline loops: CDR1 MGHRA, CDR2 YSYEKL. The CDR3 is made up of 16 amino acids. The CDR3, as DNA: TGCGCCAGCAGCCAAGATTCTGGGCAGCTTAATGAAAAACTGTTTTTT. It encodes CASSQDSGQLNEKLFF.

This clone appeared a few times. The chain has TRBV7-9 and TRBJ1-3, with D possibly matching TRBD1 (6 bases). Trimming stripped 5 bases from V and 4 bases from J, with 21 bases between. This CDR3 region has 17 residues. CDR1 is SEHNR and CDR2 is FQNEAQ in the germline V gene (reference sequence). The DNA for the CDR3 is TGTGCCAGCAGCCCCAGCCCGACAGGACGATTAGGAAACACCATATATTTT. It yields the protein CASSPSPTGRLGNTIYF.

This rearrangement joins TRBV10-1 to TRBJ1-2; no reliable D call. The germline V gene encodes CDR1 WNHNN and CDR2 SYGVQD (reference sequence). The CDR3 contains 13 residues. Trimming removed 0 bases at V and 4 bases at J, with 6 bases between. The CDR3 DNA follows: TGCGCCAGCAGTGAGTCGACTAGCTATGGCTACACCTTC. It is translated as CASSESTSYGYTF.

This chain joins TRBV2 and TRBJ2-2; 8 nucleotides line up with TRBD2. The CDR3 has 13 residues. After removal of 6 bases from V and 6 bases from J, the junction contained 3 bases not matched to a gene. Germline values: CDR1 SNHLY, CDR2 FYNNEI. The DNA for the CDR3 is TGTGCCAGCAGAGCCGGGGGGGCCGGGGAGCTGTTTTTT. Translated: CASRAGGAGELFF.

A few counts support this clone. V is TRBV25-1 and J is TRBJ2-2, with TRBD1 matching 12 bases. CDR3 length equals 16 residues. The germline gives CDR1 MGHDK, CDR2 SYGVNS. V dropped 7 bases and J dropped 4; count of bases not matched to a gene: 7. CDR3 region: CASIGTGGVGTGELFF. DNA for the CDR3: TGTGCCAGCATCGGGACAGGGGGCGTCGGCACCGGGGAGCTGTTTTTT.